This T cell receptor (beta chain) is drawn from a study of T cell repertoires in cytomegalovirus infection. Study-wide results and limits: CMV-specific TCR beta clonotypes restricted by HLA-C were the ones dominating the ex vivo response.

This CDR3 is built from 20 residues. Per germline, CDR1 MNHNS and CDR2 SASEGT. Trimming left V 2 bases short and J 0 bases short, with 23 bases between. This clonotype showed up many times. What it binds is not known. TCRdb passed the reads through MiXCR, listing each CDR3 protein once. The sample lists hundreds of thousands of distinct CDR3 sequences, 20% to 25% occurring once. The V gene is TRBV6-1, the J gene TRBJ2-1; D is perhaps TRBD1 or TRBD2 (5 bases each). This clonotype was sampled from a human donor in good health (CMV status not recorded). Some clones in this sample may be carry-over from other donors' samples. The sample was CD8+ T cells from PBMCs. The CDR3, as DNA: TGTGCCAGCAGTGAATGGGGGTTATTTGGTCTGGTAACCTCCTACAATGAGCAGTTCTTC. It is translated as CASSEWGLFGLVTSYNEQFF.